This paragraph reports one T cell receptor beta chain. What it binds is unknown. The data originate from a study of T cells after yellow fever vaccination. Study-level information: Libraries from low-cell-number fractions were prepared with the SMART-Seq v4 Ultra Low Input RNA kit.

For TCR, cDNA came from 5'RACE template switching, which added a universal primer site and UMIs. TCRdb independently ran MiXCR on the 5' RACE reads; one entry per CDR3 protein. The top ten hold about 26% of the sample, which has a few hundred thousand distinct CDR3 sequences, about 4% seen once. The CDR3 is made up of 13 amino acids. Study-wide results and caveats: Repertoires sorted by FACS could include abundant clonotypes that are contaminants from the bulk population.

The sequencing here drew on PBMCs, taken 5 days after the yellow fever booster vaccination. The sequence was collected from a man aged 18-30 years who received the YFV17D yellow fever vaccine. The chain has TRBV3-2 and TRBJ2-5; TRBD1 is the table's D call and was not checked against the DNA. TRBV3-2 is given as a pseudogene. This chain's CDR3 is CASTRRGAETQYF. CDR3 nucleotide sequence: TGTGCCAGCACCAGGCGGGGGGCGGAGACCCAGTACTTC.